The 8 T cell receptor beta chains below all came from one sample that was sequenced in a study of cytomegalovirus exposure and HLA in healthy donors. Libraries were prepared by immunoSEQ multiplex PCR; TCRdb keeps only in-frame clonotypes and omits some of them. The data show about 160,000 clones, 85% to 90% seen once. The sequencing input was PBMCs. These receptors came from a woman between 18 and 29 years old in good health and CMV-seropositive.

The V call is TRBV2, the J call TRBJ2-7; 7 bases match TRBD2. V was pared by 6 bases and J by 3 bases, with 11 bases of the junction left unmatched. The CDR3 length is 15 residues. Germline CDR1 and CDR2: SNHLY and FYNNEI. DNA for the CDR3: TGTGCCAGCAGGGGGGGGACCGGCTCCAACTACGAGCAGTACTTC. It translates to CASRGGTGSNYEQYF.

The J gene is TRBJ2-5, the V gene TRBV11-2, with 13 bases matching TRBD2. CDR1 is SGHAT and CDR2 is FQNNGV in the germline V gene. The CDR3 runs to 16 residues. The V and J ends lost 1 base and 5 bases, in that order; junction bases with no gene match: 4. CDR3 loop: CASSLGLAGGGETQYF. CDR3 bases: TGTGCCAGCAGCTTAGGACTAGCGGGAGGAGGGGAGACCCAGTACTTC.

A single count supports this clone. This sequence joins TRBV27 and TRBJ1-1; possibly TRBD1 for D (5 bases). This CDR3 comprises 13 residues. Trimming took 5 bases from V and 8 from J, leaving 15 bases between them. The germline V gene has CDR1 MNHEY and CDR2 SMNVEV (reference sequence). CDR3 residues: CASSPGHSYEAFF. DNA for the CDR3: TGTGCCAGCAGTCCAGGACATTCTTACGAAGCTTTCTTT.

The chain uses TRBV11-2 and TRBJ2-7, with 8 bases lining up with TRBD2. The V and J ends lost 2 bases and 3 bases, in that order; junction bases with no gene match: 6. The CDR3 sequence is 15 residues long. Germline CDR1 SGHAT, CDR2 FQNNGV. The CDR3 sequence: CASSLYAGGLYEQYF. The CDR3 coding sequence is TGTGCCAGCAGCTTATACGCGGGAGGTCTCTACGAGCAGTACTTC.

The gene calls are TRBV10-3 and TRBJ2-5; D is possibly TRBD2 (5 bases). The CDR3 is 15 residues long. Germline V lookup: CDR1 ENHRY, CDR2 SYGVKD. The ends were cut back, 6 bases at V and 5 bases at J, with 19 bases in the middle. The CDR3 here is CAISDRAGVSETQYF. The CDR3 nucleotides are TGTGCCATCAGCGACCGGGCCGGGGTTTCGGAGACCCAGTACTTC.

J is TRBJ1-4 and V is TRBV4-1; TRBD1 matches at 8 bases. Trimming took 0 bases from V and 7 from J; bases not matched to a gene: 4. This CDR3 is 15 amino acids long. Per germline, CDR1 MGHRA and CDR2 YSYEKL. DNA of the CDR3: TGCGCCAGCAGCCAAGACAGGGGGCGGAGTGAAAAACTGTTTTTT. Translated: CASSQDRGRSEKLFF.

The chain employs TRBV4-3 and TRBJ2-1; D possibly corresponds to TRBD2 (6 bases). CDR1 LGHNA and CDR2 YSLEER come from the germline V gene. Trimming left V 4 bases short and J 7 bases short, with 23 bases between. The CDR3 loop spans 17 amino acids. The CDR3 DNA sequence: TGCGCCAGCAGCCCGCAGACTAGGCAGGAGGGAGATAATGAGCAGTTCTTC. This translates into CASSPQTRQEGDNEQFF.

This clone was counted between two and nine times. The rearrangement uses TRBV2 and TRBJ2-7; the match to TRBD2 covers 7 bases. The CDR3 runs 15 residues. CDR1 and CDR2 from the germline V gene are SNHLY and FYNNEI. J was trimmed by 3 bases and V by 1 base; bases with no gene match: 6. The CDR3 sequence: CASSEGAGEGYEQYF. The CDR3 coding sequence is TGTGCCAGCAGTGAAGGGGCGGGAGAGGGCTACGAGCAGTACTTC.